The entry that follows covers one T cell receptor beta chain sequence. This record comes from a study of blood T cell repertoires in COVID-19. The wider study: Italy, Spain and the United States were the sources of the convalescent and acute COVID-19 samples.

All enrollees were roughly 18 to 90 years old and from approximately 24 US areas. Participants' own reports of clinical history determined their cohort assignment. Two consecutive negative NP/OP PCR tests, clearance, or resolved symptoms defined Cohort 3 recovery. Germline CDR1 reads GTSNPN; CDR2 reads SVGIG (reference sequence). Trimming took off 0 bases at V and 10 bases at J, with 24 bases between the two ends. The CDR3 is 16 amino acids. This table comes from immunoSEQ multiplex PCR, and its TCRdb copy is limited to in-frame clones, with some not included. Found here are 350,000 to 400,000 clones, about 90% of them singletons; the top ten hold 2.5% to 3.5%.

The receptor was isolated from a woman aged 30 to 39 who had recovered from COVID-19. The chain joins TRBV30 to TRBJ1-2, with D possibly matching TRBD1 (5 bases). Sequences were obtained from PBMCs or T cells enriched from blood (not recorded which). Written as DNA, the CDR3 is TGTGCCTGGAGTGTACAATGGCAGGCATGGCGGGACGACTACACCTTC. The encoded protein is CAWSVQWQAWRDDYTF.